This T cell receptor beta chain was recorded in a study of CD8 T cells in Susac syndrome. RNA in amounts of about 0.5 to 1 ug was reverse transcribed with random hexamers. A single record per CDR3 protein comes from TCRdb applying MiXCR to the immunoSEQ multiplex PCR reads. The data contain roughly 200,000 distinct CDR3 sequences, over 85% of them singletons. FACS was used to enrich TEMRA cells, whereas the CD8+ and CD4+ T cells were obtained by negative isolation. J lost 5 bases, V lost 4 bases, and 13 bases had no gene match. The germline V gene has CDR1 SQVTM and CDR2 ANQGSEA. The CDR3 is made up of 15 amino acids.

The chain links TRBV29-1 to TRBJ2-5; 7 positions agree with TRBD1. The clonotype was recovered from a human donor in good health. The sample taken for sequencing was CD4+ T cells from PBMCs. The CDR3 nucleotides read TGCAGCGTTGCAAAGTTGACAGGGAACTGGGAGACCCAGTACTTC. Translation: CSVAKLTGNWETQYF.